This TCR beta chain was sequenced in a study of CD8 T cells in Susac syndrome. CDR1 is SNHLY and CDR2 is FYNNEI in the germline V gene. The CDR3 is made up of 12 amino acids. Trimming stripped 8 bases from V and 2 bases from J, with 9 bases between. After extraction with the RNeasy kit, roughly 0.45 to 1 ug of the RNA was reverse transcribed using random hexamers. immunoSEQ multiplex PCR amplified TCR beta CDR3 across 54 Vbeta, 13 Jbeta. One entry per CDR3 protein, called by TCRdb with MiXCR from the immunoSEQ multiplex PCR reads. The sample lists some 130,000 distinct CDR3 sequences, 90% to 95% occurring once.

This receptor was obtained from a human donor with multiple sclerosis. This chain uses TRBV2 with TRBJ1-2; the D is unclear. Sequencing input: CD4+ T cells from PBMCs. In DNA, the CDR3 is TGTGCCAGCGGCGGAGGGAACTATGGCTACACCTTC. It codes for CASGGGNYGYTF.